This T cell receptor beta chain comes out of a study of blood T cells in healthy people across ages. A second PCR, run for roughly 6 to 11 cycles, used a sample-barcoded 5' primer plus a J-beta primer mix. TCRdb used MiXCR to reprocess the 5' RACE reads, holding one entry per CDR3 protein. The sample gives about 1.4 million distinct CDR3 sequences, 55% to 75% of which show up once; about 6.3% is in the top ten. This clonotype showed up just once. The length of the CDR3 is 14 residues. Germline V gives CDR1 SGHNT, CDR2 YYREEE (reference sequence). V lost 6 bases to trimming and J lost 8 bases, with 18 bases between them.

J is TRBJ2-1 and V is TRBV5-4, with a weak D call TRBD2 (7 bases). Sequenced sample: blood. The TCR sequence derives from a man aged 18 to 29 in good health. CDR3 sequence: CASTGEGVLYEQFF. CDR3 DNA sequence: TGTGCCAGCACAGGGGAGGGCGTGTTATATGAGCAGTTCTTC.